Following are 16 T cell receptor beta chains from one sample sequenced in a study of T cells in tuberculosis. Thawed, overnight-rested PBMC were stained with GMM-loaded CD1B tetramer, viability dye and anti-CD3, then sorted. The lipid loaded on the CD1B tetramers was C32 glucose monomycolate from Rhodococcus equi. The data were produced by immunoSEQ multiplex PCR, yet TCRdb's version contains in-frame clones alone and is incomplete. The table has 85,000 to 100,000 clones, around 90% seen once. Sequencing input: CD1b-GMM tetramer-negative cells sorted from PBMCs. The receptor set was obtained from an adult woman with latent tuberculosis.

Turning to this clone: Within the sample, other DNA sequences also encode this same CDR3. J is TRBJ1-1 and V is TRBV25-1; D might be TRBD1 (6 bases). The V gene's germline CDR1 is MGHDK and CDR2 SYGVNS. This CDR3 is built from 13 residues. The V end was cut by 5 bases, the J end by 3 bases, with 10 bases between. The CDR3 bases are TGTGCCAGCAGTCGAGGGGGATACACTGAAGCTTTCTTT. Protein: CASSRGGYTEAFF.

This chain joins TRBV5-1 and TRBJ2-7, with 7 bases matching TRBD1. This CDR3 is built from 15 residues. V gave up 4 bases and J gave up 1 base; unmatched junction bases: 8. CDR1 is SGHRS, CDR2 YFSETQ, per germline. CDR3 DNA sequence: TGCGCCAGCAGCGCCCGGGACAGTTCTTCCTACGAGCAGTACGTC. This sequence encodes CASSARDSSSYEQYV.

The V and J genes are TRBV28 and TRBJ2-1; TRBD2 agrees at 8 bases. V shed 5 bases and J 2 bases; nucleotides not matched to a gene: 8. The CDR3 sequence is 16 residues long. Germline CDR1 is MDHEN and CDR2 is SYDVKM. The CDR3 nucleotides read TGTGCCAGCAGTCCGGTTGGACTAGCAACCTACAATGAGCAGTTCTTC. Its protein product is CASSPVGLATYNEQFF.

This chain uses TRBV5-1 with TRBJ2-1; no firm D call. This CDR3 has 11 residues. CDR1 and CDR2 from the germline V gene are SGHRS and YFSETQ. V was cut by 6 bases and J by 4 bases, with 5 bases left in between. The CDR3 DNA reads as TGCGCCAGCATCCAGTACAATGAGCAGTTCTTC. It translates to CASIQYNEQFF.

The chain couples TRBV5-5 to TRBJ1-3; 10 bases align to TRBD1. V lost 5 bases, J lost 2 bases, and 4 bases stayed unmatched. In germline, CDR1 is SGHKS, CDR2 YYEKEE (reference sequence). The CDR3 loop spans 15 amino acids. Here the CDR3 reads CASRAGTGAGNTIYF. The CDR3 region has the DNA TGTGCCAGCAGAGCCGGGACAGGGGCTGGAAACACCATATATTTT.

This clone was counted once. The genes are TRBV7-9 and TRBJ2-3; D call uncertain. Trimming took off 4 bases at V and 3 bases at J, with 11 bases between the two ends. In germline, CDR1 is SEHNR, CDR2 FQNEAQ (reference sequence). CDR3 length: 14 amino acids. The CDR3 here is CASSSNSITDTQYF. The CDR3 DNA is TGTGCCAGCAGCTCGAACAGTATTACAGATACGCAGTATTTT.

This clone was recorded only once. This chain joins TRBV5-1 and TRBJ2-3, with D unresolved. The V end lost 0 bases, the J end lost 6 bases, and 17 bases lay between the germline ends. The CDR3 runs 16 residues. Germline CDR1 and CDR2: SGHRS and YFSETQ. The CDR3 DNA reads as TGCGCCAGCAGCTTGGGGCGGTCTTCAAACGGGGATACGCAGTATTTT. This codes for CASSLGRSSNGDTQYF.

The chain couples TRBV11-3 to TRBJ2-1, with 7 nucleotides matching TRBD1. The V gene's germline CDR1 is SGHNT and CDR2 YENEEA. The CDR3 extends over 15 amino acids. Trimming took 5 bases from V and 0 from J; bases not matched to a gene: 4. The CDR3 nucleotides read TGTGCCAGCAGCGAACGACAGGGCTCCTACAATGAGCAGTTCTTC. Translated: CASSERQGSYNEQFF.

J is TRBJ2-2 and V is TRBV10-3; the match to TRBD2 covers 11 bases. The J segment lost 1 base and the V segment lost 0 bases, leaving 1 base of the junction unmatched. The CDR3 runs to 17 residues. In germline, CDR1 is ENHRY, CDR2 SYGVKD. This CDR3 reads CAISESGTSGNTGELFF. As DNA, the CDR3 is TGTGCCATCAGTGAGTCCGGGACTAGCGGGAACACCGGGGAGCTGTTTTTT.

This rearrangement joins TRBV9 to TRBJ1-4; 8 bases are a match to TRBD1. Germline V gene lookup returns CDR1 SGDLS and CDR2 YYNGEE. This CDR3 has 13 amino acids. Unmatched junction bases numbered 6, after V lost 6 bases and J lost 8 bases. The CDR3 nucleotides are TGTGCCAGCAACTTACAGGGGGGAGAAAAACTGTTTTTT. Protein product: CASNLQGGEKLFF.

The rearrangement uses TRBV5-6 and TRBJ2-7, with unresolved D. Germline CDR1 is SGHDT and CDR2 is YYEEEE. The CDR3 covers 14 residues. V was clipped by 0 bases and J by 0 bases, with 7 bases between them. The CDR3 DNA follows: TGTGCCAGCAGCTTGGGGCGGAGCTCCTACGAGCAGTACTTC. Translated, it gives CASSLGRSSYEQYF.

The rearrangement joins TRBV11-3 to TRBJ2-5; TRBD1 is a possible D gene (6 bases). Germline loops: CDR1 SGHNT, CDR2 YENEEA. Trimming pared 6 bases from V and 5 bases from J, leaving 13 bases between. The CDR3 contains 13 residues. Written as DNA, the CDR3 is TGTGCCAGCAGTCGTACAGGGATGGAGACCCAGTACTTC. This gives the protein CASSRTGMETQYF.

V gene TRBV5-4 combines with J gene TRBJ2-7, with 9 bases fitting TRBD1. The CDR3 is 14 amino acids. V was clipped by 4 bases and J by 6 bases; unmatched bases: 8. Germline V CDR1 and CDR2: SGHNT, YYREEE (reference sequence). The CDR3 DNA follows: TGTGCCAGCAGCGGGGGACAGGGAAGGGTCGAGCAGTACTTC. Protein sequence: CASSGGQGRVEQYF.

The gene calls are TRBV19 and TRBJ2-7, with D perhaps TRBD2 (5 bases). The germline V gene encodes CDR1 LNHDA and CDR2 SQIVND (reference sequence). The CDR3 is 13 residues long. V was shortened by 4 bases and J by 3 bases, with 10 bases between the two germline ends. DNA of the CDR3: TGTGCCAGTAGTAGGACTGATTACTACGAGCAGTACTTC. Its protein is CASSRTDYYEQYF.

J is TRBJ2-1 and V is TRBV6-6; 9 bases map to TRBD2. V lost 6 bases to trimming and J lost 2 bases; unmatched junction nucleotides: 5. CDR1 and CDR2 from the germline V gene are MNHNY and SVGAGI (reference sequence). The CDR3 spans 15 residues. CDR3 amino acids: CASSPSGVAYNEQFF. CDR3 nucleotides: TGTGCCAGCAGCCCTAGCGGGGTAGCCTACAATGAGCAGTTCTTC.

The V gene is TRBV5-4, the J gene TRBJ2-5; D possibly corresponds to TRBD2 (6 bases). V was shortened by 4 bases and J by 2 bases, with 18 bases between the two germline ends. The CDR3 has 16 amino acids. Germline CDR1 and CDR2: SGHNT and YYREEE (reference sequence). The CDR3 here is CASSRKTGEPQETQYF. The CDR3 DNA follows: TGTGCCAGCAGCCGTAAAACGGGGGAGCCTCAAGAGACCCAGTACTTC.